The clone carrying this T cell receptor beta chain was seen more than once but under ten times. Its antigen is unknown. What was sequenced were expressed TCRB transcripts, since all of the isolated RNA had been reverse transcribed. The repertoire was sequenced with immunoSEQ multiplex PCR; TCRdb's copy has only in-frame clones and lacks some. This repertoire shows around 280,000 clones, 15% found once; its top ten account for 0.015% to 0.019%. The CDR3 has 16 residues. V lost 2 bases to trimming and J lost 5 bases; unmatched junction nucleotides: 13. From germline, CDR1 is GTSNPN and CDR2 SVGIG (reference sequence). This specimen belongs to a study of beta chain features in type 1 diabetes. Points from the study as a whole: Type 1 diabetes patients showed fewer insertions and more deletions at VDJ junctions. Type 1 diabetes patients had TCRB CDR3s that were shorter (moderately but significantly so) in all four CD4+ subsets. Compared with healthy donors, patients appeared to share more similar naive, central memory and regulatory TCRB repertoires.

Via the markers CD45RO/CCR7/CD25/CD127/CD95/CD27, stem cell-like memory, regulatory, central memory and naive CD4+ cells were sorted. Sequencing used naive CD4+ T cells from blood. The V gene is TRBV30, the J gene TRBJ2-5, with 8 bases that match TRBD1. The sequence came from a man younger than 30 with type 1 diabetes. CDR3 sequence: CAWSTPRTGLMETQYF. The CDR3 DNA follows: TGTGCCTGGAGTACCCCCCGGACAGGGCTAATGGAGACCCAGTACTTC.